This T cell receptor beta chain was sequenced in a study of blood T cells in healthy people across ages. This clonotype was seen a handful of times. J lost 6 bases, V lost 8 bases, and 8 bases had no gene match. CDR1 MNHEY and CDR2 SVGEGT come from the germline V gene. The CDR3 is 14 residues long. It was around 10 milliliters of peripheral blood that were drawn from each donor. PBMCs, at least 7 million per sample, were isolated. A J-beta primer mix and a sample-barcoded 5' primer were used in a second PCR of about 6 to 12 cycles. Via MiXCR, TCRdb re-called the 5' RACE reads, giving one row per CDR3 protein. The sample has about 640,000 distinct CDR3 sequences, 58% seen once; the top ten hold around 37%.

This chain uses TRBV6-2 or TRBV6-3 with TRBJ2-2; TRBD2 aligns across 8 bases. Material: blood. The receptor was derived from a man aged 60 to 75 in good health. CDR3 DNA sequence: TGTGCCAGCGCGGGGGGCCCCATTGCCGGGGAGCTGTTTTTT. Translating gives CASAGGPIAGELFF.